This is a list of T cell receptor beta chains from one sample in a study of metastatic and nonmetastatic thyroid tumors. TCRdb reanalyzed the PCR reads with MiXCR. Of approximately 9,000 clones listed, 35% are singletons. The sequenced sample was tumor tissue. Source of these receptors: a female donor with papillary thyroid cancer or a benign thyroid nodule (not recorded which). Some clones in this sample may be carry-over from other donors' samples. Both conserved end residues are part of each CDR3. A D gene is named only where the DNA matches it firmly. Size is stated for part of the rows, as once, few or many counts, or as a class when the clone is expanded.

>medium-sized|TRBJ2-3|TRBV7-2|-
TGTGCCAGCAGCTTAAACGCGAGGGGTGGTCATGCAGATACGCAGTATTTT
CASSLNARGGHADTQYF
>-|TRBJ1-6|TRBV20-1|TRBD1
TGCAGTGCTGAGCAGGGGGACAGGGGTTTAGGTTCACCCCTCCACTTT
CSAEQGDRGLGSPLHF
>-|TRBJ2-1|TRBV11-2|-
TGTGCCAGCAGGTGGGGGCCCTACAATGAGCAGTTCTTC
CASRWGPYNEQFF
>few|TRBJ2-5|TRBV12-3/TRBV12-4|-
TGTGCCAGCAGTCCCACAATGGACAGCCAAGACCAAGAGACCCAGTACTTC
CASSPTMDSQDQETQYF
>few|TRBJ2-7|TRBV6-1|TRBD1
TGTGCCAGCAGTGAACCGGGACAGGGTTTCCACGAGCAGTACTTC
CASSEPGQGFHEQYF
>large|TRBJ2-2|TRBV6-1|TRBD1
TGTGCCAGCAGACGGACAGGGAACACCGGGGAGCTGTTTTTT
CASRRTGNTGELFF
>few|TRBJ1-1|TRBV2|-
TGTGCCAGCAGTCAAGGACAGTTCACTGAAGCTTTCTTT
CASSQGQFTEAFF
>-|TRBJ1-6|TRBV6-2/TRBV6-3|-
TGTGCCAGCAGTGAAATGGGGCTCTATAATTCACCCCTCCACTTT
CASSEMGLYNSPLHF
>-|TRBJ1-2|TRBV20-1|TRBD1
TGCAGTGCTACCGGGACAGGGGGCTACGGCTACACCTTC
CSATGTGGYGYTF
>-|TRBJ2-5|TRBV28|-
TGTGCCAGCAACCCCTTGGGGGGACAAACTCAAGAGACCAAGTACTTC
CASNPLGGQTQETKYF
>-|TRBJ1-5|TRBV12-5|-
TGTGCTAGTGGTTTTGGGTGGGATCAGCCCCAGCATTTT
CASGFGWDQPQHF
>-|TRBJ1-2|TRBV20-1|-
TGCAGTGCCATCAATCCAGGGGACTATGGCTACACCTTC
CSAINPGDYGYTF
>-|TRBJ1-1|TRBV5-6|TRBD1
TGTGCCAGCAGCTTGTACAGGGGTGAAGCTTTCTTT
CASSLYRGEAFF
>few|TRBJ1-2|TRBV6-1|TRBD1
TGTGCCAGCAGTGAAGCGGGACAGCGCCGTGGCTACACCTTC
CASSEAGQRRGYTF
>-|TRBJ1-1|TRBV5-1|-
TGCGCCAGCAGCTTGGCCGGGACATGGGGAGCTTTCTTT
CASSLAGTWGAFF
>-|TRBJ2-4|TRBV28|TRBD1
TGTGCCAGCAGTCCAGGGCGTGTGACAGGGATGTCCTACATTCAGTACTTC
CASSPGRVTGMSYIQYF
>medium-sized|TRBJ2-2|TRBV20-1|TRBD1
TGCAGTGCTACCAATTCGGGACAGGGAAGGCCCGGGGAGCTGTTTTTT
CSATNSGQGRPGELFF
>few|TRBJ1-1|TRBV6-1|-
TGTGCCAGCAAGGAGGGAATGAACACTGAAGCTTTCTTT
CASKEGMNTEAFF
>many|TRBJ1-1|TRBV18|-
TGTGCCAGCTCACCACTACAGGACACTGAAGCTTTCTTT
CASSPLQDTEAFF
>medium-sized|TRBJ1-2|TRBV9|-
TGTGCCAGCAGCCGGGACTCCCTAAGGGGCTACACCTTC
CASSRDSLRGYTF
>few|TRBJ2-2|TRBV28|TRBD2
TGTGCCAGCAGTTTGGGACTAGCGGGAGATATTTTAGGGGAGCTGTTTTTT
CASSLGLAGDILGELFF
>-|TRBJ2-7|TRBV7-8|-
TGTGCCAGCAGCCCGACAGCTTACGAGCAGTACTTC
CASSPTAYEQYF